The rows below give T cell receptor beta chains drawn from one sample of a study of blood T cell repertoires in COVID-19. Sequencing was performed with immunoSEQ multiplex PCR; in TCRdb, only in-frame clones are kept and a portion is missing. The table records a few hundred thousand clones, 65% to 85% of them present only once. The sequenced sample was PBMCs or T cells enriched from blood (not recorded which). Source of these receptors: a woman aged 55-69 years who had recovered from COVID-19. CDR3s leave out the opening cysteine and the closing phenylalanine or tryptophan. The order of the fields is CDR3 protein, V gene.

CDR3: ASSSGQVSLETQY
V: TRBV7-2

CDR3: ASSSFTGLGYGYT
V: TRBV13

CDR3: ASSLQERGYT
V: TRBV7-2

CDR3: ASSYRGPGVSEQY
V: TRBV27

CDR3: ATTVGANSPLH
V: TRBV2

CDR3: ASQGDSLSPFSGNTIY
V: TRBV10-1

CDR3: ASSLEGASNQPQH
V: TRBV11-2

CDR3: ASSISRGSNQPQH
V: TRBV19

CDR3: ASSLLVGGFVYEQY
V: TRBV5-8

CDR3: ASSGWSEETQY
V: TRBV18

CDR3: ASSEALGTERAKNIQY
V: TRBV6-1

CDR3: ASSQDRWSSYNEQF
V: TRBV4-3

CDR3: ASSVVGTGKEQY
V: TRBV9

CDR3: ASSWGQGAIGTEAF
V: TRBV7-8

CDR3: ASSQGTSVQTQY
V: TRBV6-5

CDR3: ASTSGRHEQF
V: TRBV5-1

CDR3: ASSLATRGVNTGELF
V: TRBV23-1

CDR3: ASSYPTGVNQPQH
V: TRBV6-5

CDR3: ATSRDRGKNTEAF
V: TRBV10-3

CDR3: ASSRGLAGAYEQY
V: TRBV3-1/TRBV3-2

CDR3: ASRPYSGTANTGELF
V: TRBV10-1

CDR3: ASSLKPRDEAF
V: TRBV7-2

CDR3: AWSHGGGGYT
V: TRBV30

CDR3: ASSLYVGSSGIGYNEQF
V: TRBV27

CDR3: SARQGVNTEAF
V: TRBV29-1

CDR3: ASSPRFETRGTYEQY
V: TRBV7-9

CDR3: ASSLHRGYEQY
V: TRBV5-1

CDR3: ASSDTLAGGNEQF
V: TRBV6-2/TRBV6-3

CDR3: ASSQEHYEQY
V: TRBV2

CDR3: ASSPGDTGELF
V: TRBV6-5

CDR3: ASSFDRGAYGYT
V: TRBV27

CDR3: ASSSSEVFYNEQF
V: TRBV7-2

CDR3: ASSQDIAGVGEKLF
V: TRBV4-3